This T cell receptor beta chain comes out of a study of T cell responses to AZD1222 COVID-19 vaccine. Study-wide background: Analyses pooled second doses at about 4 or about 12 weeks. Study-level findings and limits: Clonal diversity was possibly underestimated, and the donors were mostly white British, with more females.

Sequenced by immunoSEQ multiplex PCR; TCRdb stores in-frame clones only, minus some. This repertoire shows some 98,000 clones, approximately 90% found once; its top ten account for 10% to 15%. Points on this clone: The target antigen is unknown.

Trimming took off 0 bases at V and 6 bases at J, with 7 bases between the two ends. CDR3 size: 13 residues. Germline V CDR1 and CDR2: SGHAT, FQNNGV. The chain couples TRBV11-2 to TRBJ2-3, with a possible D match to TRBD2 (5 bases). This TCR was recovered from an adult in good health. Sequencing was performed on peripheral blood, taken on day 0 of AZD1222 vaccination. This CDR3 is CASSLDRRDTQYF. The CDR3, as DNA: TGTGCCAGCAGCTTAGATCGGAGGGATACGCAGTATTTT.